This record concerns one T cell receptor (beta chain) sequence. Its matching antigen is unknown. This record comes from a study of long-term antiretroviral therapy in people with HIV. V lost 4 bases, J lost 5 bases, and 7 bases stayed unmatched. The V gene's germline CDR1 is SGHRS and CDR2 YFSETQ. This CDR3 has 15 amino acids. Every donor contributed at least one pre-ART and at least two post-ART PBMC samples. General study points: Repertoire dominance by clones expanded before ART was seen at all time points. HIV repertoires covered narrower CDR3 length ranges than controls did.

Survey level was the resolution at which the v3.0 immunoSEQ assay ran. Per-sample TRB depth target: 40,000-50,000 T-cell genomes. Method: immunoSEQ multiplex PCR; TCRdb's copy keeps in-frame clones and lacks some. Among approximately 15,000 clones listed, more than 75% were seen once. V is TRBV5-1 and J is TRBJ2-1, with 9 bases aligning to TRBD2. Sequences were derived from unsorted PBMCs, sampled 6.9 years after starting antiretroviral therapy. The source of this sequence is a man aged 50 to 60 with HIV. CDR3 nucleotides: TGCGCCAGCAGCAAAATAGCGGGAGCGAACAATGAGCAGTTCTTC. Translating gives CASSKIAGANNEQFF. The variable domain in full, with the rest retrieved from reference TRBV5-1 and TRBJ2-1, is KAGVTQTPRYLIKTRGQQVTLSCSPISGHRSVSWYQQTPGQGLQFLFEYFSETQRNKGNFPGRFSGRQFSNSRSEMNVSTLELGDSALYLCASSKIAGANNEQFFGPGTRLTVL.